The 13 T cell receptor beta chains below come from one sample, sequenced in a study of T-cell memory formation after mild COVID-19. TCRdb independently ran MiXCR on the 5' RACE reads; one entry per CDR3 protein. This sample has hundreds of thousands of distinct CDR3 sequences; 20% to 25% occur once, and the top ten carry 20% to 25%. What was sequenced was PBMCs or a T cell subset sorted from them (not recorded which). These receptors all come from a man aged 18 to 29 who had mild COVID-19 (a few samples of this study predate the infection). Cell type and time point are not known.

The chain couples TRBV24-1 to TRBJ1-2; 8 nucleotides agree with TRBD1. The CDR3 contains 14 residues. Germline V gene sequence: CDR1 KGHDR, CDR2 SFDVKD. Trimming took 6 bases from V and 3 from J; bases not matched to a gene: 5. In DNA form, the CDR3 reads TGTGCCACCAGTCGGACAGGGAACGACTATGGCTACACCTTC. This translates into CATSRTGNDYGYTF.

The sample holds a few counts of this clonotype. The chain has TRBV6-2 or TRBV6-3 and TRBJ2-7, with D maybe TRBD2 (6 bases). The CDR3 has 15 amino acids. Germline V gene lookup returns CDR1 MNHEY and CDR2 SVGEGT. The V end lost 2 bases, the J end lost 1 base, and 12 bases lay between the germline ends. The CDR3 nucleotides read TGTGCCAGCAGTTACGGCGGGGTTCCGTCCTACGAGCAGTACTTC. Its translation: CASSYGGVPSYEQYF.

The genes are TRBV28 and TRBJ2-5; tentatively, D is TRBD1 (6 bases). CDR3 length: 14 residues. Germline assignment: CDR1 MDHEN and CDR2 SYDVKM. V lost 4 bases, J lost 2 bases, and 11 bases lay in between. This chain's CDR3 is CASSSGATQETQYF. CDR3 bases: TGTGCCAGCAGTTCAGGGGCGACTCAAGAGACCCAGTACTTC.

This clonotype was detected ten times or more. The V gene is TRBV7-9, the J gene TRBJ2-1; D call uncertain. The CDR3 sequence is 11 residues long. V was pared by 3 bases and J by 7 bases, with 4 bases between. CDR1 and CDR2 (germline): SEHNR, FQNEAQ (reference sequence). The CDR3 sequence: CASSFVNEQFF. CDR3 DNA sequence: TGTGCCAGCAGCTTTGTTAATGAGCAGTTCTTC.

The V call is TRBV7-9, the J call TRBJ1-5, with D unclear. Germline V gives CDR1 SEHNR, CDR2 FQNEAQ (reference sequence). V was cut by 2 bases and J by 6 bases, with 11 bases left in between. This CDR3 contains 14 residues. For the CDR3, the DNA is TGTGCCAGCAGCTTAAGTTCGGAGCTTCAGCCCCAGCATTTT. Amino acids: CASSLSSELQPQHF. The full variable domain, rest sourced from reference TRBV7-9 and TRBJ1-5, is DTGVSQNPRHKITKRGQNVTFRCDPISEHNRLYWYRQTLGQGPEFLTYFQNEAQLEKSRLLSDRFSAERPKGSFSTLEIQRTEQGDSAMYLCASSLSSELQPQHFGDGTRLSIL.

The rearrangement uses TRBV19 and TRBJ2-3, with D unresolved. CDR1 LNHDA and CDR2 SQIVND come from the germline V gene (reference sequence). Trimming left V 4 bases short and J 2 bases short, with 10 bases between. The CDR3 totals 14 residues. The CDR3: CASSKGQDTDTQYF. In nucleotides, the CDR3 is TGTGCCAGTAGTAAGGGCCAGGACACAGATACGCAGTATTTT.

CDR3: CASSPFAPGANVLTF. The DNA of the CDR3 is TGCGCCAGCAGCCCATTCGCCCCTGGGGCCAACGTCCTGACTTTC. The rearrangement uses TRBV5-1 and TRBJ2-6; D unclear. Trimming took off 4 bases at V and 2 bases at J, with 10 bases between the two ends. Germline V gives CDR1 SGHRS, CDR2 YFSETQ. CDR3 length: 15 residues.

This clonotype was counted between two and nine times. The chain is built from TRBV7-6 and TRBJ2-3; tentative D call: TRBD2 (6 bases). Deletions cut 1 base from V and 2 bases from J, with 16 bases between. The germline V gene encodes CDR1 SGHVS and CDR2 FNYEAQ. This CDR3 is 17 amino acids long. The CDR3 is CASSLGPSAGSTDTQYF. CDR3 sequence (DNA): TGTGCCAGCAGCTTAGGGCCGTCGGCGGGGTCCACAGATACGCAGTATTTT.

The V call is TRBV4-2, the J call TRBJ2-7; D unclear. Per germline, CDR1 LGHNA and CDR2 YNFKEQ. The V end was cut by 1 base, the J end by 7 bases, with 14 bases between. This CDR3 has 14 residues. DNA for the CDR3: TGTGCCAGCAGCCAAGTGGGCCTAGTAGAGGAGCAGTACGTC. Protein sequence: CASSQVGLVEEQYV.

The chain joins TRBV12-2 to TRBJ2-7; no check of the table's D call, TRBD1, against the DNA was made. TRBV12-2 is labeled a pseudogene. The CDR3 length is 15 residues. CDR3 loop: CASRLVLICRDEQYV. As DNA, the CDR3 is TGTGCAAGTCGCTTAGTTCTGATATGCAGGGACGAGCAGTACGTC.

This clonotype appeared a few times. The rearrangement joins TRBV18 to TRBJ2-5; 10 bases map to TRBD2. This CDR3 has 17 amino acids. Germline assignment: CDR1 KGHSH and CDR2 LQKENI. The V and J ends lost 0 bases and 1 base, in that order; junction bases with no gene match: 5. The CDR3 DNA follows: TGTGCCAGCTCACCACCGGCTAGCGGGGGTTCCCAAGAGACCCAGTACTTC. Amino acids: CASSPPASGGSQETQYF.

The chain joins TRBV4-2 to TRBJ2-3; D may be TRBD2 (7 bases). Trimming removed 3 bases at V and 0 bases at J, with 13 bases between. The V gene's germline CDR1 is LGHNA and CDR2 YNFKEQ. CDR3 length equals 16 residues. CDR3 DNA sequence: TGTGCCAGCAGCCAGGGGGAGGGGGTTAGCACAGATACGCAGTATTTT. Encoded protein: CASSQGEGVSTDTQYF.

The chain recombines TRBV5-1 with TRBJ2-4, with 10 nucleotides matching TRBD1. CDR3 length: 14 residues. V gave up 3 bases and J gave up 7 bases; unmatched junction bases: 4. Germline V lookup: CDR1 SGHRS, CDR2 YFSETQ. DNA of the CDR3: TGCGCCAGCAGCTCGTGGGGACAGGGGAACATTCAGTACTTC. It codes for CASSSWGQGNIQYF. Looking up the rest from reference TRBV5-1 and TRBJ2-4 gives the full variable domain: KAGVTQTPRYLIKTRGQQVTLSCSPISGHRSVSWYQQTPGQGLQFLFEYFSETQRNKGNFPGRFSGRQFSNSRSEMNVSTLELGDSALYLCASSSWGQGNIQYFGAGTRLSVL.